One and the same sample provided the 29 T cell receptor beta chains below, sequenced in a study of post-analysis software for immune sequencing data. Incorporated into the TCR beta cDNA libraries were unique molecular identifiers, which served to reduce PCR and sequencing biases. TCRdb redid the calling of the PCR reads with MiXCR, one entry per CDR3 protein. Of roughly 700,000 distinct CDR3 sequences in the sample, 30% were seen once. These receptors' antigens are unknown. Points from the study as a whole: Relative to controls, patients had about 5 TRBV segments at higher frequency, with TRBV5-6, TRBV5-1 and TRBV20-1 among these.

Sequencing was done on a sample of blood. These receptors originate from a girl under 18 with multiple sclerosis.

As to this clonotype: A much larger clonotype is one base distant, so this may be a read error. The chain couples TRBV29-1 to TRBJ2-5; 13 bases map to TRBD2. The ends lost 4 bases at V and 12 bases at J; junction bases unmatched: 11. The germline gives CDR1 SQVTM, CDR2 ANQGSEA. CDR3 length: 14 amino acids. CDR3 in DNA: TGCAGCGTTGTACGGACTAGCGGGAGCCCCGGGGAGTACTTC. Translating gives CSVVRTSGSPGEYF.

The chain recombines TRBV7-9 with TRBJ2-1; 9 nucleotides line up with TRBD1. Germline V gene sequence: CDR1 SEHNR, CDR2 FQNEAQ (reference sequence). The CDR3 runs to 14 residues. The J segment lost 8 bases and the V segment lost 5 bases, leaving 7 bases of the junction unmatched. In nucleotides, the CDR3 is TGTGCCAGCAGCCTAACAGGGGGCAGGGATGAGCAGTTCTTC. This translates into CASSLTGGRDEQFF.

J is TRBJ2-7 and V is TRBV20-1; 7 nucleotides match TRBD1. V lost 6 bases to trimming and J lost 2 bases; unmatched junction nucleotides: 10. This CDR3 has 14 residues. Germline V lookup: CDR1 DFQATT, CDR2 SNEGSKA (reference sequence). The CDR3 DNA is TGCAGTGCACCGCGACAGGGTTCCCCCTACGAGCAGTACTTC. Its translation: CSAPRQGSPYEQYF.

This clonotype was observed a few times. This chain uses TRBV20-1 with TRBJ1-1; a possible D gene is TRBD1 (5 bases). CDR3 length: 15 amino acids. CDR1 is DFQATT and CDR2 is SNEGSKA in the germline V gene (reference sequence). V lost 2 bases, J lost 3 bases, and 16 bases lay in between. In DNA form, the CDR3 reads TGCAGTGCTAGACGGGGGAACTCGGGCTACACTGAAGCTTTCTTT. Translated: CSARRGNSGYTEAFF.

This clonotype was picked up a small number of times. CDR3 sequence: CATAARGTFFKGEQYF. CDR3 sequence (DNA): TGTGCCACCGCGGCTCGGGGCACCTTCTTTAAGGGCGAGCAGTACTTC. The V and J genes are TRBV10-3 and TRBJ2-5; the D gene could be TRBD1 or TRBD2 (5 bases each). The last part of the DNA fits TRBJ2-7 better; the J call may be wrong. The CDR3 has 16 amino acids. Germline loops: CDR1 ENHRY, CDR2 SYGVKD.

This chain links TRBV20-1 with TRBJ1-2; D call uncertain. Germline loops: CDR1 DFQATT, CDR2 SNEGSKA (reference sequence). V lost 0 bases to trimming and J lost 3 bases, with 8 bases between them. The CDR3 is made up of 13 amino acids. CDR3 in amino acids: CSARDLADYGYTF. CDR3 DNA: TGCAGTGCTAGAGATCTCGCAGACTATGGCTACACCTTC.

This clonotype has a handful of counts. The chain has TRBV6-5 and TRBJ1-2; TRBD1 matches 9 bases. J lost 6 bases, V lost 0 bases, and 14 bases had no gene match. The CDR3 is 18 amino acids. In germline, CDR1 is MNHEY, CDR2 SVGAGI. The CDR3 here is CASSYSMPQRDRAHGYTF. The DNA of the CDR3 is TGTGCCAGCAGTTACTCGATGCCTCAAAGGGACAGGGCACATGGCTACACCTTC.

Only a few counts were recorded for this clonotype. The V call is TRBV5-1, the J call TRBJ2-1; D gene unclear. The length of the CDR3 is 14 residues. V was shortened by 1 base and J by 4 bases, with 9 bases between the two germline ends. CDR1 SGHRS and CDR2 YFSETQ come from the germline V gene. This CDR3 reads CASSLPSPYNEQFF. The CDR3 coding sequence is TGCGCCAGCAGCTTGCCCAGCCCGTACAATGAGCAGTTCTTC.

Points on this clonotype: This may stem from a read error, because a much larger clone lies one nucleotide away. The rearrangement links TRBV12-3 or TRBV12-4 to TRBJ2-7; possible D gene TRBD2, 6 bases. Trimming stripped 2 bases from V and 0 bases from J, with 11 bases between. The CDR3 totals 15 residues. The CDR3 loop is CASSLTSTSSYEQYF. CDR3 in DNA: TGTGCCAGCAGTTTAACTAGCACAAGCTCCTACGAGCAGTACTTC.

The CDR3 loop is CASTNQRQETQYF. The DNA of the CDR3 is TGTGCCAGCACCAACCAGAGGCAAGAGACCCAGTACTTC. The chain is built from TRBV18 and TRBJ2-5; D ambiguous. Looked up from germline, CDR1 is KGHSH and CDR2 is LQKENI. The CDR3 length is 13 residues. The V and J ends lost 8 bases and 2 bases respectively, with 12 bases between them.

CDR3 loop: CASSLALQGSSADTQYF. The CDR3 DNA sequence: TGTGCCAGCAGCTTAGCCCTACAGGGGTCTTCGGCAGATACGCAGTATTTT. The chain combines TRBV7-2 with TRBJ2-3; 7 positions agree with TRBD1. Germline CDR1 and CDR2: SGHTA and FQGNSA. CDR3 length: 17 residues. The V segment lost 0 bases and the J segment 4 bases; nucleotides outside the gene matches: 10.

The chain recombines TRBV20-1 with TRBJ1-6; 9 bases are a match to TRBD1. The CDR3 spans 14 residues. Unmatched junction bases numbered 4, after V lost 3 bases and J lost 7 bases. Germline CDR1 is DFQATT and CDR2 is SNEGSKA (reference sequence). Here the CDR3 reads CSARDRGQNSPLHF. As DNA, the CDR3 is TGCAGTGCTAGGGACAGGGGCCAAAATTCACCCCTCCACTTT.

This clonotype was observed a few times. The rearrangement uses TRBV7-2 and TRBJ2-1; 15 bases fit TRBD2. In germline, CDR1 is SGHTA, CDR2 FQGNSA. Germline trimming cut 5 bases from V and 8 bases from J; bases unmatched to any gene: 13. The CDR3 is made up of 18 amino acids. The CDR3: CASSPQGLAGGPVYEQFF. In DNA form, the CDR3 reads TGTGCCAGCAGCCCTCAAGGACTAGCGGGGGGGCCTGTGTATGAGCAGTTCTTC. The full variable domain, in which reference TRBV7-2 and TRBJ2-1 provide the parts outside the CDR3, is GAGVSQSPSNKVTEKGKDVELRCDPISGHTALYWYRQSLGQGLEFLIYFQGNSAPDKSGLPSDRFSAERTGGSVSTLTIQRTQQEDSAVYLCASSPQGLAGGPVYEQFFGPGTRLTVL.

The CDR3 reads CATSGRLGADTQYF. In DNA form, the CDR3 reads TGTGCCACCAGTGGGCGACTAGGAGCAGATACGCAGTATTTT. The genes are TRBV24-1 and TRBJ2-3; tentative D call: TRBD2 (6 bases). Trimming removed 5 bases from V and 4 bases from J, with 12 bases in between. CDR1 KGHDR and CDR2 SFDVKD come from the germline V gene. This CDR3 has 14 amino acids.

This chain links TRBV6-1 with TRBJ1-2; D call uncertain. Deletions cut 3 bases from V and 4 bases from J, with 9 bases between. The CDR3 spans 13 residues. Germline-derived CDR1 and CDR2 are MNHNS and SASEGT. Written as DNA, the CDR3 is TGTGCCAGCAGTGACCTGTTCCTCTATGGCTACACCTTC. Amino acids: CASSDLFLYGYTF.

The CDR3 sequence: CASSVVPSGGQETQYF. In DNA form, the CDR3 reads TGTGCCAGCAGCGTAGTCCCTAGCGGGGGACAAGAGACCCAGTACTTC. The V call is TRBV9, the J call TRBJ2-5; 10 positions agree with TRBD2. This CDR3 has 16 residues. Losses at the gene ends were 0 bases for V and 2 bases for J; bases not matched to a gene: 4. The V gene's germline CDR1 is SGDLS and CDR2 YYNGEE.

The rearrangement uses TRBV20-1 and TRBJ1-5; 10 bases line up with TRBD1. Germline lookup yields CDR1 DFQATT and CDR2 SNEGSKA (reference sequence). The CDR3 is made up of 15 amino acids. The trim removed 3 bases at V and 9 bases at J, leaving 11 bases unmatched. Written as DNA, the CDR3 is TGCAGTGCTAGCAGGGGACAGGGGCCGCGAGCGCCCCAGCATTTT. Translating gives CSASRGQGPRAPQHF.

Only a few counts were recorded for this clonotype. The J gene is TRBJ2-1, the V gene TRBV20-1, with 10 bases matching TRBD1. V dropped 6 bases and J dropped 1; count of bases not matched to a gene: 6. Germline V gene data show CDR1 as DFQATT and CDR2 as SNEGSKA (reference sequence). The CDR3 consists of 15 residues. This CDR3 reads CSARRTGGSYNEQFF. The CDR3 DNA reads TGCAGTGCCCGGCGGACAGGGGGTTCCTACAATGAGCAGTTCTTC.

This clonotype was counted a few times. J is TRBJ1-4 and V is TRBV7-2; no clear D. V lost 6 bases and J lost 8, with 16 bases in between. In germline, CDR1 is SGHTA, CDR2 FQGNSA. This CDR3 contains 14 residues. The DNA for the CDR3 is TGTGCCAGCAGACCCCGAGGCAATAGCGAAAAACTGTTTTTT. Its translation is CASRPRGNSEKLFF.

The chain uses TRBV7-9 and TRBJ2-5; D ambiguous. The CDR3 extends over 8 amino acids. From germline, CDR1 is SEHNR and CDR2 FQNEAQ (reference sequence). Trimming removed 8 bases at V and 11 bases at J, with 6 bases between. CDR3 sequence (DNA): TGTGCCAGCCCAGAGCAGTACTTC. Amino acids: CASPEQYF.

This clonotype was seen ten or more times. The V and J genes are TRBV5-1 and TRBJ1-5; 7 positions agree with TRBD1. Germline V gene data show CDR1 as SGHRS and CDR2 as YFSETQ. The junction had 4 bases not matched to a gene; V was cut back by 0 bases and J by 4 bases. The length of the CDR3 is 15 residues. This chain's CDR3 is CASSLEGARNQPQHF. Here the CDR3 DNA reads TGCGCCAGCAGCTTGGAGGGGGCGCGGAATCAGCCCCAGCATTTT. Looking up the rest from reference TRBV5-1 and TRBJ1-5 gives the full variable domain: KAGVTQTPRYLIKTRGQQVTLSCSPISGHRSVSWYQQTPGQGLQFLFEYFSETQRNKGNFPGRFSGRQFSNSRSEMNVSTLELGDSALYLCASSLEGARNQPQHFGDGTRLSIL.

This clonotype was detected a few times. The CDR3 reads CASSQSRVEGYTF. CDR3 coding DNA: TGTGCCAGCAGCCAAAGCAGGGTTGAAGGCTACACCTTC. The V and J genes are TRBV7-9 and TRBJ1-2, with D perhaps TRBD1 (5 bases). The V and J ends lost 5 bases and 8 bases respectively, with 15 bases between them. The CDR3 is 13 amino acids. Germline-derived CDR1 and CDR2 are SEHNR and FQNEAQ (reference sequence).

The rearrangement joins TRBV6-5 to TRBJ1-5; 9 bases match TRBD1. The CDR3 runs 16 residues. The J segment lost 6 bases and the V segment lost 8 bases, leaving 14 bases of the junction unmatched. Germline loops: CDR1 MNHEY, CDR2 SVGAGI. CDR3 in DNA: TGTGCCAGCCGAACCGAACAGGGGGCGCCGGGTCAGCCCCAGCATTTT. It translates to CASRTEQGAPGQPQHF.

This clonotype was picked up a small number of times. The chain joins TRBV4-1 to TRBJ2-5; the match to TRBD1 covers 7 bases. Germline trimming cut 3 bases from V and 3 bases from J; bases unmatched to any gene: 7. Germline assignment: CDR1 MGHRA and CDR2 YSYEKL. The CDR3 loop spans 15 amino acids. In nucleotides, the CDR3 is TGCGCCAGCAGCCACCTCCGACAGGGAAAAGAGACCCAGTACTTC. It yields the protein CASSHLRQGKETQYF.

The CDR3 sequence is CASRLGGRTNEKLFF. CDR3 sequence (DNA): TGTGCCAGCAGACTGGGGGGGAGGACTAATGAAAAACTGTTTTTT. V usage is TRBV6-5 and J usage is TRBJ1-4; weak D call: TRBD1 (5 bases). Germline-derived CDR1 and CDR2 are MNHEY and SVGAGI. Trimming removed 6 bases from V and 2 bases from J, with 13 bases in between. CDR3 length: 15 residues.

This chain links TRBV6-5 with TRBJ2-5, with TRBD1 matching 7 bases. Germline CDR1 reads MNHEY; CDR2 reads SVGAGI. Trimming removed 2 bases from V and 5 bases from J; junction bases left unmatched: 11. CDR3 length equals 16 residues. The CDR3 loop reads CASSYRKTGLGETQYF. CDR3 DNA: TGTGCCAGCAGTTACAGGAAGACAGGGCTCGGGGAGACCCAGTACTTC.

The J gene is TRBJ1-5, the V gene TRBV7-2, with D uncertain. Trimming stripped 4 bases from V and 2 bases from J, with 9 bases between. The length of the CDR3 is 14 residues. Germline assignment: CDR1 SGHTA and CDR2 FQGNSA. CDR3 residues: CASSSGLGNQPQHF. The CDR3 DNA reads TGTGCCAGCAGCTCGGGATTGGGCAATCAGCCCCAGCATTTT.

The CDR3 sequence: CSARGLAARNEQFF. Here the CDR3 DNA reads TGCAGTGCTAGGGGACTAGCGGCTAGGAATGAGCAGTTCTTC. The chain carries TRBV20-1 and TRBJ2-1, with 11 bases fitting TRBD2. V dropped 3 bases and J dropped 7; count of bases not matched to a gene: 5. The CDR3 runs to 14 residues. Germline assignment: CDR1 DFQATT and CDR2 SNEGSKA (reference sequence).

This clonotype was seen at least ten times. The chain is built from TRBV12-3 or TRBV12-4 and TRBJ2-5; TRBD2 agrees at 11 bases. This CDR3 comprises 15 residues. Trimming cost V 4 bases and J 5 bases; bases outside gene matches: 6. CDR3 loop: CASSSIAGGVETQYF. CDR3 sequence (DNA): TGTGCCAGCAGTTCCATAGCGGGAGGGGTGGAGACCCAGTACTTC.